This record covers a single TCR beta chain. Its specificity is not known. This CDR3 is 16 amino acids long. Trimming cost V 6 bases and J 1 base; bases outside gene matches: 5. Looked up from germline, CDR1 is LNHDA and CDR2 is SQIVND (reference sequence). The data are from a study of cytomegalovirus exposure and HLA in healthy donors. Study conclusions and caveats: Most likely, a cluster of highly shared sequence variants arose as a sequencing artifact. The listing of about 150 TCR beta chains classed them as cytomegalovirus-associated.

The PCR made use of 60 Vbeta and 13 Jbeta primers. Sequencing was performed with immunoSEQ multiplex PCR; in TCRdb, only in-frame clones are kept and a portion is missing. The data show under 200,000 clones, and the top ten clones hold about 0.81%. The source material was PBMCs. This receptor was taken from a woman aged 18-29 years in good health and CMV-seropositive. The chain uses TRBV19 and TRBJ2-2; 10 bases line up with TRBD1. CDR3 DNA: TGTGCCAGTAGACCACGGGACAGGGGGAACACCGGGGAGCTGTTTTTT. Translating gives CASRPRDRGNTGELFF.